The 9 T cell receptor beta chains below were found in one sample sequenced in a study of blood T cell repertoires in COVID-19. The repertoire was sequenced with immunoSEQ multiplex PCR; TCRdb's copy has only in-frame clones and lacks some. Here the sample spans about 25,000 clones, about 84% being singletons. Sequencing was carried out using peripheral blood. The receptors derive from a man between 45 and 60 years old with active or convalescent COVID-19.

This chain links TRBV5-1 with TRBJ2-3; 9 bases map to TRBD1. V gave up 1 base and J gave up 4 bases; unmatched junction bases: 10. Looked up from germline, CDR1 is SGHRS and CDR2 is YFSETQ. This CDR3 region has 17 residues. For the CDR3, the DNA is TGCGCCAGCAGCTTGTTTAGGACAGGGGTCGGGGCAGATACGCAGTATTTT. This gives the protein CASSLFRTGVGADTQYF.

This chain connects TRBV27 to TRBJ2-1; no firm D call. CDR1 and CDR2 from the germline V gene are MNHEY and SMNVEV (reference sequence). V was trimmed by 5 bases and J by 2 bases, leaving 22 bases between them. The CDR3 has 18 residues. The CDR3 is CASSPLHTDSPAYNEQFF. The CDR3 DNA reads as TGTGCCAGCAGTCCACTCCACACTGACTCTCCAGCCTACAATGAGCAGTTCTTC.

DNA of the CDR3: TGTGCCAGCAGCCTATCTGCCGGGGGGGCGGGCGAGACCCAGTACTTC. Encoded protein: CASSLSAGGAGETQYF. V and J are TRBV5-4 and TRBJ2-5; TRBD2 matches at 8 bases. This CDR3 spans 16 amino acids. CDR1 is SGHNT, CDR2 YYREEE, per germline (reference sequence). J lost 5 bases, V lost 4 bases, and 13 bases had no gene match.

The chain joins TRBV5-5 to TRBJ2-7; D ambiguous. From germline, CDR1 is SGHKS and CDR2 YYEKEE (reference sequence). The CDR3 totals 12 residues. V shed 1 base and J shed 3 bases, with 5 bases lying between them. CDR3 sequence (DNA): TGTGCCAGCAGCTTGATGTACTACGAGCAGTACTTC. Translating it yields CASSLMYYEQYF. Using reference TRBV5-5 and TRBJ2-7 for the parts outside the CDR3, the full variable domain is DAGVTQSPTHLIKTRGQQVTLRCSPISGHKSVSWYQQVLGQGPQFIFQYYEKEERGRGNFPDRFSARQFPNYSSELNVNALLLGDSALYLCASSLMYYEQYFGPGTRLTVT.

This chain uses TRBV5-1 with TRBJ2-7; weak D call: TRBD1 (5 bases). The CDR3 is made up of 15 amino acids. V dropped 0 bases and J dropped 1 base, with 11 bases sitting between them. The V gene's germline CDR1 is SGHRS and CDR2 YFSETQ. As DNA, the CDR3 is TGCGCCAGCAGCTTGGACGTCAGGGCTTCCTACGAGCAGTACTTC. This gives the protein CASSLDVRASYEQYF.

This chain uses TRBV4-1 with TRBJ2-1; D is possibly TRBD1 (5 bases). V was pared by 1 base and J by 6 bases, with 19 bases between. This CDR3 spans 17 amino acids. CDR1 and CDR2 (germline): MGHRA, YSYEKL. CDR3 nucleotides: TGCGCCAGCAGCCAAGGAAGGGTCGGGTCCAGGGCCAATGAGCAGTTCTTC. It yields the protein CASSQGRVGSRANEQFF.

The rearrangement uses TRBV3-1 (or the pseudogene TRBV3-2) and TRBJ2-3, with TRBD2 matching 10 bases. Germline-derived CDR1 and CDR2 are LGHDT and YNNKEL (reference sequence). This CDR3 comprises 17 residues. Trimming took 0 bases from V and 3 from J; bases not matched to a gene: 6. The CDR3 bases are TGTGCCAGCAGCCAAGATTGGTCTAGCGGGAGAACAGATACGCAGTATTTT. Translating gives CASSQDWSSGRTDTQYF.

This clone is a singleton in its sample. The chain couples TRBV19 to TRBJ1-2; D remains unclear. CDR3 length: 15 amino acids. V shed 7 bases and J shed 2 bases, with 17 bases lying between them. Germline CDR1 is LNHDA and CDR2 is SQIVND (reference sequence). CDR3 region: CASTQEARNNYGYTF. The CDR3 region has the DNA TGTGCCAGTACCCAAGAGGCGCGGAACAACTATGGCTACACCTTC.

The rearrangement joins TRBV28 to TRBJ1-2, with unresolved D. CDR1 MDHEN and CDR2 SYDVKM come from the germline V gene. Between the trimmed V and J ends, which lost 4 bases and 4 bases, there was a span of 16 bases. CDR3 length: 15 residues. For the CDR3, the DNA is TGTGCCAGCAGTTCCTCCCCGGGGTTACTCTATGGCTACACCTTC. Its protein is CASSSSPGLLYGYTF.